What follows are 8 T cell receptor beta chains derived from one specimen sequenced in a study of Graves' ophthalmopathy and Graves' hyperthyroidism. For repertoire sequencing, the TCR beta CDR3 regions were amplified from RNA transcripts. Following a first-round RT-PCR that used HTBI primers, a second-round multiplex PCR was carried out. TCRdb re-analysed the multiplex PCR reads in MiXCR, keeping a single row per CDR3 protein. The data hold around 340,000 distinct CDR3 sequences, with 15% to 20% observed a single time. Sequenced sample: peripheral blood. The receptor set was obtained from an adult man with Graves' ophthalmopathy.

V and J are TRBV6-5 and TRBJ1-2, with 9 bases that match TRBD1. Trimming removed 5 bases from V and 7 bases from J; junction bases left unmatched: 11. Germline lookup yields CDR1 MNHEY and CDR2 SVGAGI. The CDR3 runs 15 residues. CDR3 DNA sequence: TGTGCCAGCAGTCCTCGACAGGGGGTTACGGGTGGCTACACCTTC. It translates to CASSPRQGVTGGYTF.

The genes are TRBV29-1 and TRBJ1-2; possible D gene TRBD1, 6 bases. Germline CDR1 reads SQVTM; CDR2 reads ANQGSEA. This CDR3 has 12 residues. Trimming shortened V by 7 bases and J by 1 base, and 10 bases separated the two germline ends. The CDR3 coding sequence is TGCAGCGACCAACAGGGTAACTATGGCTACACCTTC. Amino acids: CSDQQGNYGYTF.

This CDR3 reads CASTSDGNYEQYF. The CDR3 DNA reads as TGTGCCAGCACCTCGGACGGAAACTACGAGCAGTACTTC. The gene calls are TRBV28 and TRBJ2-7; D is ambiguous. CDR1 is MDHEN and CDR2 is SYDVKM in the germline V gene. The CDR3 length is 13 residues. V gave up 7 bases and J gave up 3 bases, with 13 bases separating them.

This clonotype came up many times. The CDR3 region has the DNA TGTGCCAGCAGCTTAAAGGGGAAGACTGAAGCTTTCTTT. This codes for CASSLKGKTEAFF. The rearrangement joins TRBV7-9 to TRBJ1-1, with a tentative D call TRBD1 (5 bases). Germline CDR1 and CDR2: SEHNR and FQNEAQ (reference sequence). This CDR3 has 13 amino acids. V was pared by 2 bases and J by 5 bases, with 9 bases between. Using reference TRBV7-9 and TRBJ1-1 for the parts outside the CDR3, the full variable domain is DTGVSQNPRHKITKRGQNVTFRCDPISEHNRLYWYRQTLGQGPEFLTYFQNEAQLEKSRLLSDRFSAERPKGSFSTLEIQRTEQGDSAMYLCASSLKGKTEAFFGQGTRLTVV.

This clonotype came up many times. V gene TRBV13 combines with J gene TRBJ1-2; tentatively, D is TRBD1 (5 bases). The V end lost 0 bases, the J end lost 8 bases, and 19 bases lay between the germline ends. The CDR3 runs to 16 residues. Germline V gene data show CDR1 as PRHDT and CDR2 as FYEKMQ (reference sequence). DNA for the CDR3: TGTGCCAGCAGCTTAGGCCCTCAGGGAGGCCCCGGGGGCTACACCTTC. Translated: CASSLGPQGGPGGYTF.

This clonotype was observed many times. The V gene is TRBV11-1, the J gene TRBJ1-2; a possible D gene is TRBD1 (6 bases). The CDR3 extends over 15 amino acids. Trimming took 5 bases from V and 2 from J, leaving 15 bases between them. Per germline, CDR1 SGHAT and CDR2 FQDESV (reference sequence). CDR3 nucleotide sequence: TGTGCCAGCAGCCGCACGGGACACCCAAACTATGGCTACACCTTC. This sequence encodes CASSRTGHPNYGYTF.

This clonotype was recorded at least ten times. V is TRBV6-1 and J is TRBJ1-6, with D perhaps matching TRBD1 (5 bases). The CDR3 totals 14 residues. The germline V gene encodes CDR1 MNHNS and CDR2 SASEGT. Trimming stripped 7 bases from V and 4 bases from J, with 11 bases between. The CDR3 DNA is TGTGCCAGCAAACAGGACGGTTATAATTCACCCCTCCACTTT. Its translation: CASKQDGYNSPLHF.

This clonotype was recorded at least ten times. V usage is TRBV18 and J usage is TRBJ1-5; D might be TRBD1 (5 bases). Germline-derived CDR1 and CDR2 are KGHSH and LQKENI. The CDR3 covers 14 residues. Trimming cost V 4 bases and J 5 bases, with 12 bases left between them. The CDR3 DNA reads as TGTGCCAGCTCACGGGGCAGGGCGGATCAGCCCCAGCATTTT. Its translation: CASSRGRADQPQHF.